This T cell receptor beta chain is drawn from a study of blood T cell repertoires in COVID-19. Background on the study: The samples span acute and convalescent COVID-19 from the United States, Italy and Spain.

The J segment lost 4 bases and the V segment lost 4 bases, leaving 14 bases of the junction unmatched. CDR1 is SQVTM and CDR2 is ANQGSEA in the germline V gene. CDR3 length: 16 amino acids. Original analysis: Estimates of nucleated cell counts were drawn from the amplification of reference gene primers. Repertoires were generated with immunoSEQ multiplex PCR, while TCRdb's copy carries only in-frame clones and drops some. D and trimming were read from the DNA, whereas the V and J calls and clone size are those reported in that table. The sample contains some 180,000 clones, more than 70% of which appear only once. Seattle patient enrollment occurred during active infection, with longitudinal follow-up thereafter.

This sequence was found in a man in his forties or fifties with COVID-19, enrolled during active disease. Sequenced sample: peripheral blood. V is TRBV29-1 and J is TRBJ1-2; 8 bases line up with TRBD1. The CDR3 coding sequence is TGCAGCGTTGTCAGGGGCCAGGGGGCGGCTGGCTATGGCTACACCTTC. Its protein product is CSVVRGQGAAGYGYTF.